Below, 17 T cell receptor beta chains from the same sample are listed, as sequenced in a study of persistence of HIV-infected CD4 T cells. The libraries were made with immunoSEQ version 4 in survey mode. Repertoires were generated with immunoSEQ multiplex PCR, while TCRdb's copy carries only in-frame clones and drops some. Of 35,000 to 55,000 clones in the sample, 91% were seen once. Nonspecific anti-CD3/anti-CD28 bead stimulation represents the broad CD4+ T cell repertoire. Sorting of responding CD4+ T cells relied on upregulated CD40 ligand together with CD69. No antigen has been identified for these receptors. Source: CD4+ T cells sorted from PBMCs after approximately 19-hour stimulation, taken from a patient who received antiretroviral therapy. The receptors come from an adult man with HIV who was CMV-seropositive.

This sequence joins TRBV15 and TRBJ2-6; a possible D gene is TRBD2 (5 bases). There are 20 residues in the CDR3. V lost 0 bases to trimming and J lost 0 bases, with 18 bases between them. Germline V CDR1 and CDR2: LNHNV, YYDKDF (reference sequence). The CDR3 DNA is TGTGCCACCAGCAGAGATCCCTTGCGGGTCCTCAGCTCTGGGGCCAACGTCCTGACTTTC. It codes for CATSRDPLRVLSSGANVLTF.

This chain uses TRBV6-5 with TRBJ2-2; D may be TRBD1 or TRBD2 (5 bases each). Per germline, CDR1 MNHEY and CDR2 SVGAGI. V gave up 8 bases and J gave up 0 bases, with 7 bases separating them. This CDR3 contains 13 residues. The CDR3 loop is CASGTANTGELFF. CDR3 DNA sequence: TGTGCCAGCGGGACGGCGAACACCGGGGAGCTGTTTTTT.

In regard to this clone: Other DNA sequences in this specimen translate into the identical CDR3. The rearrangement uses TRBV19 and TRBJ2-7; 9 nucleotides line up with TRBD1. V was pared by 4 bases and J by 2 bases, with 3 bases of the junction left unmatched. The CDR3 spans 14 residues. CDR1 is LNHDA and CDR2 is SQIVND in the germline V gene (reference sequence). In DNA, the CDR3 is TGTGCCAGTAGTACACAGGGGGCCACCTACGAGCAGTACTTC. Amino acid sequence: CASSTQGATYEQYF. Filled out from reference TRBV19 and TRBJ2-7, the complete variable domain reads DGGITQSPKYLFRKEGQNVTLSCEQNLNHDAMYWYRQDPGQGLRLIYYSQIVNDFQKGDIAEGYSVSREKKESFPLTVTSAQKNPTAFYLCASSTQGATYEQYFGPGTRLTVT.

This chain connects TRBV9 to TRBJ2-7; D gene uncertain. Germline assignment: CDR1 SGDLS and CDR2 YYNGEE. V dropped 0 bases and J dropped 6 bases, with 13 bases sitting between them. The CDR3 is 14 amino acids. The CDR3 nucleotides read TGTGCCAGCAGCGTAGATTCCCGGGCCCTCGAGCAGTACTTC. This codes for CASSVDSRALEQYF.

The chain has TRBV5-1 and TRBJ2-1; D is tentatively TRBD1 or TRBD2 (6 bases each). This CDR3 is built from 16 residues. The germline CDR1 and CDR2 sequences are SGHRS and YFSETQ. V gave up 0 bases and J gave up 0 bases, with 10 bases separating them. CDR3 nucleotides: TGCGCCAGCAGCTTGGGGGGGGCGAGCTCCTACAATGAGCAGTTCTTC. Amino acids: CASSLGGASSYNEQFF.

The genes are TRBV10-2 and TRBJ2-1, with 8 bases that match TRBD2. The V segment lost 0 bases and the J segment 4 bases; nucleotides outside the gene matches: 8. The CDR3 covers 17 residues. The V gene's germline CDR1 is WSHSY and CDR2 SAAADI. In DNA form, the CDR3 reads TGCGCCAGCAGTGAGTCTAATAGCGGGGCCAAATACAATGAGCAGTTCTTC. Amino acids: CASSESNSGAKYNEQFF.

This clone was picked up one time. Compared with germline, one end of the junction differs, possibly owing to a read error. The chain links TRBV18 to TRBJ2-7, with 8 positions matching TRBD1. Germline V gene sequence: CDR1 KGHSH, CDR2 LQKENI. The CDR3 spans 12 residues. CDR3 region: CASSPPGTGAHF. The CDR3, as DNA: TGTGCCAGCTCACCACCGGGGACAGGCGCGCACTTC.

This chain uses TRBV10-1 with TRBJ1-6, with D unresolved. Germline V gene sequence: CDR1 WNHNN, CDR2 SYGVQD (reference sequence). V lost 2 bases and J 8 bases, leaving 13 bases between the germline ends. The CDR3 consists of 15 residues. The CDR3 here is CASSEGVNPDSPLHF. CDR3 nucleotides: TGCGCCAGCAGTGAGGGGGTCAACCCGGATTCACCCCTCCACTTT.

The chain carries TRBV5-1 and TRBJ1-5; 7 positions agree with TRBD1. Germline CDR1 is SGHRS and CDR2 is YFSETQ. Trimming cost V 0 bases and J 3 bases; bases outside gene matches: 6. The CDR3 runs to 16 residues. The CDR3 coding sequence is TGCGCCAGCAGCTTGGAGGCAGGGGGGGCCAATCAGCCCCAGCATTTT. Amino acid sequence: CASSLEAGGANQPQHF.

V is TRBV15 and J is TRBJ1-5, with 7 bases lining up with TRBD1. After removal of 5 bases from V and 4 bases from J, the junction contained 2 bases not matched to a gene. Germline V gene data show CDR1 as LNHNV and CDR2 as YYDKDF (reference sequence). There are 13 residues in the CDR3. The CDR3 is CATSGTENQPQHF. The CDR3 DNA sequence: TGTGCCACCAGCGGGACAGAGAATCAGCCCCAGCATTTT.

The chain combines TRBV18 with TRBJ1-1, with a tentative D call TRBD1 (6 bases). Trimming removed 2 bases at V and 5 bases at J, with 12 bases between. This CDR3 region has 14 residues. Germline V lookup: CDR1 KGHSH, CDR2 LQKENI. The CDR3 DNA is TGTGCCAGCTCACCAAATACAGGGAATACTGAAGCTTTCTTT. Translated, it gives CASSPNTGNTEAFF.

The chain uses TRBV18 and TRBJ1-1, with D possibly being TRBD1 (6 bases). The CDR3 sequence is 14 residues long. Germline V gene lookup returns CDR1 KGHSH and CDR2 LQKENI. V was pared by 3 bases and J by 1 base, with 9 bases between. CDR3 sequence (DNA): TGTGCCAGCTCACCCGGACAGAAGAACACTGAAGCTTTCTTT. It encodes CASSPGQKNTEAFF.

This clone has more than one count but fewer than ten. CDR3: CASSLTGRADDQPQHF. CDR3 sequence (DNA): TGTGCCAGCAGTTTAACCGGACGGGCCGATGATCAGCCCCAGCATTTT. The chain uses TRBV27 and TRBJ1-5, with D uncertain. V was cut by 2 bases and J by 5 bases, with 16 bases left in between. Germline CDR1 is MNHEY and CDR2 is SMNVEV (reference sequence). This CDR3 has 16 residues.

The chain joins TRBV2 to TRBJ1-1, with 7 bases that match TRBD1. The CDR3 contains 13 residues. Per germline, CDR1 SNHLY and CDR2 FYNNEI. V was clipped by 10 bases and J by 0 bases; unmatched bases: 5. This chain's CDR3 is CANPGQMNTEAFF. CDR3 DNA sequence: TGTGCCAACCCGGGACAGATGAACACTGAAGCTTTCTTT.

This CDR3 reads CASSAPAGGRKDTQYF. CDR3 sequence (DNA): TGTGCCAGCAGCGCCCCTGCGGGGGGGCGGAAAGATACGCAGTATTTT. The chain employs TRBV7-3 and TRBJ2-3; 9 bases are a match to TRBD2. Germline lookup yields CDR1 SGHTA and CDR2 FQGTGA. CDR3 length: 16 residues. Trimming removed 5 bases from V and 5 bases from J; junction bases left unmatched: 11.

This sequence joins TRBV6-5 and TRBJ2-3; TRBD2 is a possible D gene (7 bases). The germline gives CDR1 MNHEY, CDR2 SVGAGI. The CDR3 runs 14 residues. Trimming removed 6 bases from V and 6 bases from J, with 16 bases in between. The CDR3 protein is CASRPTGGSDTQYF. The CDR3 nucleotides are TGTGCCAGCAGACCCACGGGGGGCAGCGATACGCAGTATTTT.

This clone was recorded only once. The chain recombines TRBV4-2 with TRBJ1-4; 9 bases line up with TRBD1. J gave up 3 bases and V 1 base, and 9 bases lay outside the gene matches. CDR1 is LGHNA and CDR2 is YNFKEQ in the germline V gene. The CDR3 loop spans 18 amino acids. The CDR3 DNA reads TGTGCCAGCAGCCAAGTCCGGGACAGGGTTATTTCTAATGAAAAACTGTTTTTT. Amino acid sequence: CASSQVRDRVISNEKLFF.